The 5 T cell receptor beta chains listed next were all sequenced from one sample in a study of CD8 T cells in Susac syndrome. Random hexamers were used to reverse transcribe an amount of about 0.45 to 1 ug RNA. TCRdb recomputed calls from the immunoSEQ multiplex PCR reads with MiXCR, one row per CDR3 protein. The table includes some 250,000 distinct CDR3 sequences, 90% to 97% detected once. Sequencing was performed on CD4+ T cells from PBMCs. These receptors all come from a human donor with Susac syndrome.

V usage is TRBV4-1 and J usage is TRBJ1-2; tentative D call: TRBD1 (5 bases). The length of the CDR3 is 12 residues. V lost 3 bases and J lost 7, with 9 bases in between. Germline V gene lookup returns CDR1 MGHRA and CDR2 YSYEKL. CDR3 amino acids: CASSQLGAGYTF. The CDR3, as DNA: TGCGCCAGCAGCCAGTTAGGGGCTGGCTACACCTTC.

This rearrangement joins TRBV29-1 to TRBJ2-4; the D gene is possibly TRBD1 (6 bases). Germline CDR1 and CDR2: SQVTM and ANQGSEA. Between the trimmed V and J ends, which lost 4 bases and 0 bases, there was a span of 13 bases. There are 15 residues in the CDR3. The CDR3 sequence is CSVVGALLAKNIQYF. In DNA, the CDR3 is TGCAGCGTTGTGGGGGCGCTACTAGCCAAAAACATTCAGTACTTC.

The chain links TRBV7-9 to TRBJ1-4, with TRBD1 matching 7 bases. The CDR3 consists of 13 residues. Losses at the gene ends were 2 bases for V and 15 bases for J; bases not matched to a gene: 9. CDR1 SEHNR and CDR2 FQNEAQ come from the germline V gene (reference sequence). The CDR3 DNA reads as TGTGCCAGCAGCTTAATGGGACAGCAACCATTGTTTTTT. As protein: CASSLMGQQPLFF.

This clonotype is a singleton in its sample. The chain links TRBV7-9 to TRBJ2-4; TRBD1 might be the D (6 bases). V lost 3 bases to trimming and J lost 11 bases, with 14 bases between them. Germline CDR1 reads SEHNR; CDR2 reads FQNEAQ (reference sequence). The CDR3 loop spans 13 amino acids. CDR3 nucleotides: TGTGCCAGCAGCTTCCGACAGGACCCCGTTCAGTACTTC. Its translation: CASSFRQDPVQYF.

The J gene is TRBJ1-2, the V gene TRBV30; D uncertain. The CDR3 length is 11 residues. Germline V gene sequence: CDR1 GTSNPN, CDR2 SVGIG (reference sequence). The CDR3 DNA reads as TGTATCTTCGCGTTTAACTATGGCTACACCTTC. Amino acids: CIFAFNYGYTF.